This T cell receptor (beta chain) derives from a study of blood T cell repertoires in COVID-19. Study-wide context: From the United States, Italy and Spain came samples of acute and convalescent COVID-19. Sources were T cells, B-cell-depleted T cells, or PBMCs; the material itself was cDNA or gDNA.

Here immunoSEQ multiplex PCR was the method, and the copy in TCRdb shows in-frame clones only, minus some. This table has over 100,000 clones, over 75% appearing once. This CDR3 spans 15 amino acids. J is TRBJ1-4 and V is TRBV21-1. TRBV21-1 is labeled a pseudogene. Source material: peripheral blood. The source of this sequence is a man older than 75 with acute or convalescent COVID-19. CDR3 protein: CASSPDREDHEKLFF. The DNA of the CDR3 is TGTGCCAGCAGCCCCGACCGGGAAGATCATGAAAAACTGTTTTTT.